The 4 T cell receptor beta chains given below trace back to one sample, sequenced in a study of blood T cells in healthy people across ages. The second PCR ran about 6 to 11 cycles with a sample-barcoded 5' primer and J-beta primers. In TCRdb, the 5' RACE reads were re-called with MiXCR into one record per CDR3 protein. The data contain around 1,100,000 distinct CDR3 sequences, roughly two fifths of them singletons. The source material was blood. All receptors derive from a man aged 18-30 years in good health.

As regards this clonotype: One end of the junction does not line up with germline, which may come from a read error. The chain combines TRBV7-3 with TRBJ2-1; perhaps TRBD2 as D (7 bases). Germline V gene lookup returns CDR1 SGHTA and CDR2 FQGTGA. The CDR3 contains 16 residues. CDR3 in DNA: TGTGCCAGCGGCTTAACGTTGAGAGGGGGGGCCGGTGAGCAGTTCTTC. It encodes CASGLTLRGGAGEQFF. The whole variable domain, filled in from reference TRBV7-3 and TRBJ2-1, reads GAGVSQTPSNKVTEKGKYVELRCDPISGHTALYWYRQSLGQGPEFLIYFQGTGAADDSGLPNDRFFAVRPEGSVSTLKIQRTERGDSAVYLCASGLTLRGGAGEQFFGPGTRLTVL.

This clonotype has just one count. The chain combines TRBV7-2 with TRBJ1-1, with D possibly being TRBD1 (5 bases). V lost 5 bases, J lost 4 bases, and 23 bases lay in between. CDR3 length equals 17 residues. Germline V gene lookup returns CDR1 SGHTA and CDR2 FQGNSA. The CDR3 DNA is TGTGCCAGCAGCGTAAGTCGGGGCGCATTTCGTTTCACTGAAGCTTTCTTT. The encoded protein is CASSVSRGAFRFTEAFF.

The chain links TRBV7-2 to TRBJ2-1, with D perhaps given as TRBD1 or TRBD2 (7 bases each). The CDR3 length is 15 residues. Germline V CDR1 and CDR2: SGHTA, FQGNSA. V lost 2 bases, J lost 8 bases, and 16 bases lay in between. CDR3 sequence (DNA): TGTGCCAGCAGCTTACTGCAGGGGGGGCTGCATGAGCAGTTCTTC. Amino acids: CASSLLQGGLHEQFF.

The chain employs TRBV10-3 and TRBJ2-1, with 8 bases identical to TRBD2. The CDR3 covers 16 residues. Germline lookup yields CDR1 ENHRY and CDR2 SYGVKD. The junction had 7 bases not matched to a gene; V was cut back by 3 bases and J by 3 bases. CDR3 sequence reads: CAISDTGGGNYNEQFF. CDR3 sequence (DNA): TGTGCCATCAGTGATACCGGCGGGGGGAACTACAATGAGCAGTTCTTC.